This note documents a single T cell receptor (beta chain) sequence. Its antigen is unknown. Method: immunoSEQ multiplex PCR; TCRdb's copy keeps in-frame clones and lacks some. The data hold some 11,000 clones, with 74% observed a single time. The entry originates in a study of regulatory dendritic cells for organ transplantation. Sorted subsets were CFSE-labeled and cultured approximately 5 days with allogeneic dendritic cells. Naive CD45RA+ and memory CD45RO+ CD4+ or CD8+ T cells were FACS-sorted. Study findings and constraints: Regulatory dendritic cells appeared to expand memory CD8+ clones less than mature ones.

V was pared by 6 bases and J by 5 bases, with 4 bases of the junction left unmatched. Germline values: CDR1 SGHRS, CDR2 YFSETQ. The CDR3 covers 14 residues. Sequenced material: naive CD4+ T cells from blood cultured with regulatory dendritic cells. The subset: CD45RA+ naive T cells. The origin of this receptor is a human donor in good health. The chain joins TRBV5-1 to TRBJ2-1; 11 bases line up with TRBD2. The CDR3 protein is CASTPGLADNEQFF. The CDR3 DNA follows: TGCGCCAGCACCCCGGGACTAGCGGACAATGAGCAGTTCTTC.